The 23 T cell receptor beta chains below come from one sample, sequenced in a study of blood T cell repertoires in COVID-19. Clones were sequenced by immunoSEQ multiplex PCR, and TCRdb holds only the in-frame ones, with some missing. The repertoire has 250,000 to 350,000 clones, 75% to 90% of them found once; the top ten carry 2% to 2.5%. The material sequenced was peripheral blood. The receptor set was obtained from a woman between 45 and 65 years old who had recovered from COVID-19.

The genes are TRBV5-6 and TRBJ2-1, with 7 bases matching TRBD2. The CDR3 has 14 residues. Germline loops: CDR1 SGHDT, CDR2 YYEEEE. V shed 0 bases and J 12 bases; nucleotides not matched to a gene: 9. The CDR3 sequence is CASSLGDYPNGQFF. The CDR3, as DNA: TGTGCCAGCAGCTTGGGGGACTACCCTAACGGGCAGTTCTTC.

This clone was seen a few times. The V gene is TRBV6-1, the J gene TRBJ1-6; unclear D gene. Trimming cost V 2 bases and J 9 bases, with 5 bases left between them. Germline V gives CDR1 MNHNS, CDR2 SASEGT. The CDR3 has 12 amino acids. The CDR3 is CASSEYSSPLHF. CDR3 coding DNA: TGTGCCAGCAGTGAATACTCTTCACCCCTCCACTTT.

This chain uses TRBV19 with TRBJ2-1; weak D call: TRBD2 (5 bases). Trimming left V 4 bases short and J 2 bases short, with 12 bases between. This CDR3 is built from 15 residues. CDR1 and CDR2 from the germline V gene are LNHDA and SQIVND (reference sequence). The DNA of the CDR3 is TGTGCCAGTAGTAAACATAGCGACACCTACAATGAGCAGTTCTTC. Translation: CASSKHSDTYNEQFF.

This chain joins TRBV6-5 and TRBJ1-6; maybe TRBD1 (6 bases). The CDR3 runs 15 residues. The V end lost 2 bases, the J end lost 9 bases, and 14 bases lay between the germline ends. Germline V lookup: CDR1 MNHEY, CDR2 SVGAGI. CDR3 loop: CASSYGQPRGSPLHF. The CDR3 DNA reads as TGTGCCAGCAGTTACGGACAGCCTCGAGGTTCACCCCTCCACTTT.

The V call is TRBV5-4, the J call TRBJ1-2, with D uncertain. Germline V gives CDR1 SGHNT, CDR2 YYREEE (reference sequence). V was trimmed by 0 bases and J by 7 bases, leaving 7 bases between them. The CDR3 contains 12 residues. The CDR3 DNA reads TGTGCCAGCAGCTTGGACTGGTTTGGCTACACCTTC. It translates to CASSLDWFGYTF.

The chain uses TRBV7-9 and TRBJ2-7; D gene ambiguous. The CDR3 is made up of 12 amino acids. CDR1 and CDR2 (germline): SEHNR, FQNEAQ (reference sequence). Trimming removed 3 bases from V and 5 bases from J, with 8 bases in between. The CDR3 DNA sequence: TGTGCCAGCAGCTTGCACCGGGACGAGCAGTACTTC. It is translated as CASSLHRDEQYF.

CDR3 nucleotide sequence: TGTGCCATCAGGCCACTCCTTGGAAACACCATATATTTT. Protein sequence: CAIRPLLGNTIYF. V usage is TRBV10-3 and J usage is TRBJ1-3, with D hard to call. The CDR3 consists of 13 residues. Trimming removed 6 bases from V and 3 bases from J, with 9 bases in between. CDR1 and CDR2 (germline): ENHRY, SYGVKD.

CDR3 loop: CSASDTGTSRFF. CDR3 bases: TGCAGTGCTAGTGATACCGGGACTAGTCGGTTCTTC. V is TRBV20-1 and J is TRBJ2-1; 8 positions match TRBD2. The trim removed 3 bases at V and 15 bases at J, leaving 10 bases unmatched. The CDR3 loop spans 12 amino acids. From germline, CDR1 is DFQATT and CDR2 SNEGSKA (reference sequence).

The genes are TRBV25-1 and TRBJ2-1; 9 nucleotides agree with TRBD2. Germline assignment: CDR1 MGHDK and CDR2 SYGVNS. There are 13 residues in the CDR3. V shed 10 bases and J 9 bases; nucleotides not matched to a gene: 10. The CDR3 loop is CATRGGTSLEQFF. DNA of the CDR3: TGTGCCACACGGGGGGGGACTAGCCTTGAGCAGTTCTTC.

The J gene is TRBJ1-5, the V gene TRBV7-2, with D perhaps matching TRBD1 (6 bases). V lost 10 bases to trimming and J lost 5 bases, with 15 bases between them. This CDR3 contains 13 residues. Germline CDR1 reads SGHTA; CDR2 reads FQGNSA. The CDR3 region has the DNA TGTGCCACAGGGGACGGGTGGTATCAGCCCCAGCATTTT. Its protein is CATGDGWYQPQHF.

This rearrangement joins TRBV5-1 to TRBJ1-2, with 9 bases fitting TRBD1. The ends lost 5 bases at V and 6 bases at J; junction bases unmatched: 5. CDR1 and CDR2 from the germline V gene are SGHRS and YFSETQ. The CDR3 is 13 residues long. The CDR3 sequence is CASSRQGVDGYTF. In nucleotides, the CDR3 is TGCGCCAGCAGTCGACAGGGGGTCGATGGCTACACCTTC.

This chain links TRBV9 with TRBJ2-1, with D possibly TRBD2 on 7 matching bases. The V end was cut by 2 bases, the J end by 0 bases, with 12 bases between. Germline V gene lookup returns CDR1 SGDLS and CDR2 YYNGEE. This CDR3 comprises 16 residues. Here the CDR3 reads CASSVGGTSSYNEQFF. The CDR3 region has the DNA TGTGCCAGCAGCGTCGGGGGGACAAGCTCCTACAATGAGCAGTTCTTC.

The V gene is TRBV16, the J gene TRBJ2-3, with TRBD1 matching over 9 bases. The germline CDR1 and CDR2 sequences are KGHSY and FQNENV. CDR3 size: 15 residues. Trimming took 2 bases from V and 4 from J; bases not matched to a gene: 4. The CDR3 sequence: CASSQDRGLSDTQYF. The DNA for the CDR3 is TGTGCCAGCAGCCAAGACAGGGGGTTGTCAGATACGCAGTATTTT.

The chain joins TRBV7-2 to TRBJ2-5; no definite D call. The CDR3 consists of 14 residues. The V gene lost 0 bases and the J gene lost 1 base, with 6 bases spanning the gap. Germline values: CDR1 SGHTA, CDR2 FQGNSA. The CDR3 bases are TGTGCCAGCAGCTTAGCGTCTATCCAAGAGACCCAGTACTTC. Translating it yields CASSLASIQETQYF.

The chain carries TRBV5-1 and TRBJ2-5; 7 bases are a match to TRBD1. The J segment lost 2 bases and the V segment lost 5 bases, leaving 9 bases of the junction unmatched. Germline V gene data show CDR1 as SGHRS and CDR2 as YFSETQ. The CDR3 contains 15 residues. The CDR3 DNA reads as TGCGCCAGCAGACCTAGGACAGGCTTTCAAGAGACCCAGTACTTC. This codes for CASRPRTGFQETQYF.

This sequence joins TRBV29-1 and TRBJ1-1; D perhaps matches TRBD1 (6 bases). The V and J ends lost 7 bases and 1 base respectively, with 22 bases between them. Germline CDR1 SQVTM, CDR2 ANQGSEA. The CDR3 totals 16 residues. In DNA, the CDR3 is TGCAGCGCTCACATATCAGGGGTTAGGGGGAACACTGAAGCTTTCTTT. Its translation: CSAHISGVRGNTEAFF.

The genes are TRBV18 and TRBJ1-1, with 8 bases matching TRBD1. The CDR3 spans 17 residues. V was pared by 3 bases and J by 5 bases, with 14 bases of the junction left unmatched. In germline, CDR1 is KGHSH, CDR2 LQKENI. The CDR3 here is CASSPRRVTGVRTEAFF. The CDR3, as DNA: TGTGCCAGCTCACCCCGGAGAGTGACAGGGGTTAGGACTGAAGCTTTCTTT.

The chain links TRBV7-2 to TRBJ2-5; 7 bases are a match to TRBD1. Germline CDR1 is SGHTA and CDR2 is FQGNSA. The V segment lost 3 bases and the J segment 5 bases; nucleotides outside the gene matches: 3. The CDR3 is 13 residues long. The CDR3 reads CASSFGQAETQYF. DNA for the CDR3: TGTGCCAGCAGCTTTGGACAGGCGGAGACCCAGTACTTC.

The chain uses TRBV5-1 and TRBJ1-2; 7 nucleotides line up with TRBD1. Trimming took 0 bases from V and 4 from J; bases not matched to a gene: 9. There are 16 residues in the CDR3. Germline CDR1 reads SGHRS; CDR2 reads YFSETQ. Here the CDR3 reads CASSLGANRGPYGYTF. DNA of the CDR3: TGCGCCAGCAGCTTGGGGGCCAACAGGGGCCCCTATGGCTACACCTTC.

This chain uses TRBV6-5 with TRBJ2-5; TRBD1 is a possible D gene (6 bases). CDR3 length equals 14 residues. The V gene lost 7 bases and the J gene lost 5 bases, with 17 bases spanning the gap. Germline V CDR1 and CDR2: MNHEY, SVGAGI. CDR3 in DNA: TGTGCCAGCATCGAAACCCAAAGGGGGGAGACCCAGTACTTC. Protein sequence: CASIETQRGETQYF.

This clone appeared once. The genes are TRBV5-1 and TRBJ1-2; the match to TRBD1 covers 10 bases. The germline gives CDR1 SGHRS, CDR2 YFSETQ. This CDR3 has 14 residues. The J segment lost 8 bases and the V segment lost 2 bases, leaving 6 bases of the junction unmatched. CDR3 DNA: TGCGCCAGCAGCTTTGACAGGGGGCAAGGGGGCTACACCTTC. Protein sequence: CASSFDRGQGGYTF.

The chain employs TRBV7-8 and TRBJ1-2; tentative D call: TRBD1 (6 bases). The CDR3 loop spans 13 amino acids. V was pared by 8 bases and J by 4 bases, with 14 bases between. CDR1 is SGHVS and CDR2 is FQNEAQ in the germline V gene. The CDR3 coding sequence is TGTGCCAGCTCCTGGACAGATTCCTATGGCTACACCTTC. Translated, it gives CASSWTDSYGYTF.

The rearrangement joins TRBV7-3 to TRBJ2-7, with D tentatively TRBD1 (5 bases). Trimming left V 1 base short and J 6 bases short, with 16 bases between. Looked up from germline, CDR1 is SGHTA and CDR2 is FQGTGA. The CDR3 extends over 15 amino acids. CDR3 sequence (DNA): TGTGCCAGCAGCTTAAATGCCGTACAGGCAAGCGAGCAGTACTTC. Translating it yields CASSLNAVQASEQYF.